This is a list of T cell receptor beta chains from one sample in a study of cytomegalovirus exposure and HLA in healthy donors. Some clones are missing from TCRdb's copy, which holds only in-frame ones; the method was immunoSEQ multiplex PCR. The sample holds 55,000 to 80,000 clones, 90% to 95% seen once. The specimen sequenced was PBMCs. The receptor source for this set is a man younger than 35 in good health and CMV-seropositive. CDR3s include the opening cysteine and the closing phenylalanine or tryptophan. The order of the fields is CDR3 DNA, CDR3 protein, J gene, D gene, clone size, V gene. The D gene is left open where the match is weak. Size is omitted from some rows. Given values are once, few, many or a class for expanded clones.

CDR3 DNA: TGTGCCAGCAGTGAAGGAGAAGAGTCAGATACGCAGTATTTT
CDR3 protein: CASSEGEESDTQYF
J gene: TRBJ2-3
D gene: -
clone size: -
V gene: TRBV6-1

CDR3 DNA: TGTGCCAGCAGTGGCCTAGGGCGGGAGGGAGCCTACAATGAGCAGTTCTTC
CDR3 protein: CASSGLGREGAYNEQFF
J gene: TRBJ2-1
D gene: TRBD2
clone size: once
V gene: TRBV2

CDR3 DNA: TGTGCCACAGCTTCACTAGCGGGAGAAGAGACCCAGTACTTC
CDR3 protein: CATASLAGEETQYF
J gene: TRBJ2-5
D gene: TRBD2
clone size: -
V gene: TRBV10-3

CDR3 DNA: TGCGCCAGCACCGGGACAGGGGCCCCGGGCGCTGGCTACACCTTC
CDR3 protein: CASTGTGAPGAGYTF
J gene: TRBJ1-2
D gene: TRBD1
clone size: -
V gene: TRBV5-1

CDR3 DNA: TGTGCCAGTAAAGATGCAGGGGGCTATGAGCCCCAGCATTTT
CDR3 protein: CASKDAGGYEPQHF
J gene: TRBJ1-5
D gene: TRBD1
clone size: -
V gene: TRBV19

CDR3 DNA: TGTGCCAGCAGCCTGAGCGGGAGCACAGATACGCAGTATTTT
CDR3 protein: CASSLSGSTDTQYF
J gene: TRBJ2-3
D gene: -
clone size: -
V gene: TRBV11-3

CDR3 DNA: TGTGCCATCAGTGAGGAGGGGGTACGGAACTATGGCTACACCTTC
CDR3 protein: CAISEEGVRNYGYTF
J gene: TRBJ1-2
D gene: -
clone size: -
V gene: TRBV10-3

CDR3 DNA: TGCGCCAGCTCTAGCGGGGGAGTCCAAGAGACCCAGTACTTC
CDR3 protein: CASSSGGVQETQYF
J gene: TRBJ2-5
D gene: TRBD2
clone size: -
V gene: TRBV5-1

CDR3 DNA: TGTGCCAGCAAGGGGGACAGTAATCAGCCCCAGCATTTT
CDR3 protein: CASKGDSNQPQHF
J gene: TRBJ1-5
D gene: TRBD1
clone size: -
V gene: TRBV2

CDR3 DNA: TGTGCCAGCAGGTTAGAGAGGGCCAACACCGGGGAGCTGTTTTTT
CDR3 protein: CASRLERANTGELFF
J gene: TRBJ2-2
D gene: -
clone size: -
V gene: TRBV6-1

CDR3 DNA: TGTGCCACCAGCGGAGGCAGCGGGAGTTCCAATGAGCAGTTCTTC
CDR3 protein: CATSGGSGSSNEQFF
J gene: TRBJ2-1
D gene: TRBD2
clone size: -
V gene: TRBV15

CDR3 DNA: TGTGCCAGCAGTTCCTCGGGTCCTAGCGAGCTTTACGAGCAGTACTTC
CDR3 protein: CASSSSGPSELYEQYF
J gene: TRBJ2-7
D gene: -
clone size: once
V gene: TRBV27

CDR3 DNA: TGTGCCAGCAGTTTAAAGCGGGAGAGGTCCTACAATGAGCAGTTCTTC
CDR3 protein: CASSLKRERSYNEQFF
J gene: TRBJ2-1
D gene: TRBD2
clone size: -
V gene: TRBV5-4

CDR3 DNA: TGTGCCATCAGTGATCCAGGGCTAGGGTACGAGCAGTACTTC
CDR3 protein: CAISDPGLGYEQYF
J gene: TRBJ2-7
D gene: -
clone size: -
V gene: TRBV10-3

CDR3 DNA: TGTGCCAGCAGCTTACCGGGGGAGCAGTACTTC
CDR3 protein: CASSLPGEQYF
J gene: TRBJ2-7
D gene: -
clone size: -
V gene: TRBV7-9

CDR3 DNA: TGTGCCAGCGCGGGTGGGACAGGGACCTATGAAGCTTTCTTT
CDR3 protein: CASAGGTGTYEAFF
J gene: TRBJ1-1
D gene: TRBD1
clone size: -
V gene: TRBV7-9

CDR3 DNA: TGTGCCAGCAGCCCTCCGGGGCGGGGCAATGAGCAGTTCTTC
CDR3 protein: CASSPPGRGNEQFF
J gene: TRBJ2-1
D gene: -
clone size: once
V gene: TRBV11-1

CDR3 DNA: TGTGCCAGTAGTATCGTAGGGAGCTCCTACGAGCAGTACTTC
CDR3 protein: CASSIVGSSYEQYF
J gene: TRBJ2-7
D gene: -
clone size: -
V gene: TRBV19

CDR3 DNA: TGTGCCAGCAGCTTAGTCGGCAGGGGAGAGACCCAGTACTTC
CDR3 protein: CASSLVGRGETQYF
J gene: TRBJ2-5
D gene: -
clone size: -
V gene: TRBV7-6

CDR3 DNA: TGTGCCAGCAGCGGACAGGGGGCAGGGGAGACCCAGTACTTC
CDR3 protein: CASSGQGAGETQYF
J gene: TRBJ2-5
D gene: TRBD1
clone size: -
V gene: TRBV6-6

CDR3 DNA: TGCAGTGCTAACGGGTACGGCGAGCAGTACTTC
CDR3 protein: CSANGYGEQYF
J gene: TRBJ2-7
D gene: -
clone size: once
V gene: TRBV20-1

CDR3 DNA: TGTGCCAGCAGCTTATACAGGAGTACCGGGGAGCTGTTTTTT
CDR3 protein: CASSLYRSTGELFF
J gene: TRBJ2-2
D gene: -
clone size: once
V gene: TRBV11-2

CDR3 DNA: TGTGCCAGCAGTGCTTTTCCCGGGACAGGGGTAGGGACCGGGGAGCTGTTTTTT
CDR3 protein: CASSAFPGTGVGTGELFF
J gene: TRBJ2-2
D gene: TRBD1
clone size: -
V gene: TRBV2

CDR3 DNA: TGTGCCAGCAGTGAAGGAGGGAATCAGCCCCAGCATTTT
CDR3 protein: CASSEGGNQPQHF
J gene: TRBJ1-5
D gene: -
clone size: -
V gene: TRBV6-1

CDR3 DNA: TGTGCCTGGAGCCCCACAGGGTTCACTGAAGCTTTCTTT
CDR3 protein: CAWSPTGFTEAFF
J gene: TRBJ1-1
D gene: -
clone size: once
V gene: TRBV30

CDR3 DNA: TGTGCCAGCAGTCCCTACAGGGCAGGGAACACTGAAGCTTTCTTT
CDR3 protein: CASSPYRAGNTEAFF
J gene: TRBJ1-1
D gene: -
clone size: -
V gene: TRBV28

CDR3 DNA: TGTGCCAGCAGCCCCAGGACTAGGTCAGAGACCCAGTACTTC
CDR3 protein: CASSPRTRSETQYF
J gene: TRBJ2-5
D gene: TRBD2
clone size: once
V gene: TRBV5-6

CDR3 DNA: TGCAGCGTTCACTGGGCAGGGAACCAAGAGACCCAGTACTTC
CDR3 protein: CSVHWAGNQETQYF
J gene: TRBJ2-5
D gene: -
clone size: -
V gene: TRBV29-1

CDR3 DNA: TGTGCCAGCAGCTTTGGGGAGCGGGAGCCCACAGATACGCAGTATTTT
CDR3 protein: CASSFGEREPTDTQYF
J gene: TRBJ2-3
D gene: TRBD2
clone size: -
V gene: TRBV7-2

CDR3 DNA: TGCGCCAGCAGTGATGGGGGCCGTTGGACTAGCGGGAGCGATACGCAGTATTTT
CDR3 protein: CASSDGGRWTSGSDTQYF
J gene: TRBJ2-3
D gene: TRBD2
clone size: -
V gene: TRBV10-2

CDR3 DNA: TGTGCCAGCAGCTTAGGAGTCAGCGGGAGGAGGGAGACCCAGTACTTC
CDR3 protein: CASSLGVSGRRETQYF
J gene: TRBJ2-5
D gene: TRBD2
clone size: -
V gene: TRBV7-8

CDR3 DNA: TGTGCCAGCACAGGGGTTATGACAGGGACGACTGGGGCCAACGTCCTGACTTTC
CDR3 protein: CASTGVMTGTTGANVLTF
J gene: TRBJ2-6
D gene: TRBD1
clone size: -
V gene: TRBV7-9

CDR3 DNA: TGCGCCAGCAGCTGGGACAGGGGGACTGAGCAGTTCTTC
CDR3 protein: CASSWDRGTEQFF
J gene: TRBJ2-1
D gene: TRBD1
clone size: -
V gene: TRBV5-1

CDR3 DNA: TGTGCCAGCAGCTTTCAGGGGTACATTATGAACACTGAAGCTTTCTTT
CDR3 protein: CASSFQGYIMNTEAFF
J gene: TRBJ1-1
D gene: -
clone size: few
V gene: TRBV7-9

CDR3 DNA: TGCGCCAGCAGCTCTTTACCCGGACAGATTAGCACAGATACGCAGTATTTT
CDR3 protein: CASSSLPGQISTDTQYF
J gene: TRBJ2-3
D gene: -
clone size: -
V gene: TRBV5-1

CDR3 DNA: TGTGCCAGCATGGGCAACACTGAAGCTTTCTTT
CDR3 protein: CASMGNTEAFF
J gene: TRBJ1-1
D gene: -
clone size: once
V gene: TRBV2

CDR3 DNA: TGCGCCAGCAGCGGCGGGACAGGGATGGGGATGGAGACCCAGTACTTC
CDR3 protein: CASSGGTGMGMETQYF
J gene: TRBJ2-5
D gene: TRBD1
clone size: -
V gene: TRBV5-1

CDR3 DNA: TGTGCCAGCAGCTTGGGGACAGGGAGTTATCAGCCCCAGCATTTT
CDR3 protein: CASSLGTGSYQPQHF
J gene: TRBJ1-5
D gene: TRBD1
clone size: -
V gene: TRBV5-8

CDR3 DNA: TGTGCCTGGAATACGGGACAGCTCAATCAGCCCCAGCATTTT
CDR3 protein: CAWNTGQLNQPQHF
J gene: TRBJ1-5
D gene: TRBD1
clone size: -
V gene: TRBV30

CDR3 DNA: TGTGCCAGCAGTTACCCGGACAGCAGCAATCAGCCCCAGCATTTT
CDR3 protein: CASSYPDSSNQPQHF
J gene: TRBJ1-5
D gene: -
clone size: -
V gene: TRBV28

CDR3 DNA: TGTGCCAGCAGCTTCAAGGGGGGGCCAGCGTTCTTC
CDR3 protein: CASSFKGGPAFF
J gene: TRBJ2-1
D gene: -
clone size: -
V gene: TRBV5-4

CDR3 DNA: TGTGCCAGCAGCTTAGCCGGGACAGCTGGAAACACCATATATTTT
CDR3 protein: CASSLAGTAGNTIYF
J gene: TRBJ1-3
D gene: TRBD1
clone size: once
V gene: TRBV7-9

CDR3 DNA: TGTGCCAGCAGCGTCGCGTCCTGGCCGTCGGGAAATACGCAGTATTTT
CDR3 protein: CASSVASWPSGNTQYF
J gene: TRBJ2-3
D gene: -
clone size: -
V gene: TRBV2

CDR3 DNA: TGTGCCAGCAGTTTGAAAGGGGGCGGGTACAATGAGCAGTTCTTC
CDR3 protein: CASSLKGGGYNEQFF
J gene: TRBJ2-1
D gene: TRBD1
clone size: few
V gene: TRBV27

CDR3 DNA: TGTGCCAGCGGCCCATTTTACGGCACAGATACGCAGTATTTT
CDR3 protein: CASGPFYGTDTQYF
J gene: TRBJ2-3
D gene: -
clone size: -
V gene: TRBV5-6

CDR3 DNA: TGTGCCAGCAGCTTAGAGGACCCGGGACTGCTCTACTCTGGAAACACCATATATTTT
CDR3 protein: CASSLEDPGLLYSGNTIYF
J gene: TRBJ1-3
D gene: -
clone size: -
V gene: TRBV11-2

CDR3 DNA: TGTGCCAGCAGCATGGGACAGTTTGATGGCTACACCTTC
CDR3 protein: CASSMGQFDGYTF
J gene: TRBJ1-2
D gene: TRBD1
clone size: once
V gene: TRBV9

CDR3 DNA: TGTGCCAGCAGCTTAGTCCAGACTTACGAGCAGTACTTC
CDR3 protein: CASSLVQTYEQYF
J gene: TRBJ2-7
D gene: -
clone size: once
V gene: TRBV7-2